Listed here is a single T cell receptor beta chain. Germline V gene data show CDR1 as MNHNS and CDR2 as SASEGT. Trimming at V came to 3 bases and at J to 7 bases, leaving 8 bases not matched to a gene. The CDR3 covers 15 residues. In the original processing: Using reference gene primer amplification, nucleated cell counts were estimated. Here immunoSEQ multiplex PCR was the method, and the copy in TCRdb shows in-frame clones only, minus some. V and J calls and clone size come straight from that table; D and trimming were deduced from the DNA. The sample consists of 450,000 or so clones, about 90% of them appearing once. In Seattle, patients joined the study during active infection and were tracked longitudinally. The sample belongs to a study of blood T cell repertoires in COVID-19. For the study at large: Samples came from the United States, Italy and Spain, spanning acute and convalescent COVID-19. The cDNA or gDNA used as material had been derived from T cells, B-cell-depleted T cells, or PBMCs.

The clonotype comes from a young man with COVID-19, enrolled during active disease. The material sequenced was peripheral blood. The chain uses TRBV6-1 and TRBJ1-5, with 8 bases that match TRBD1. In nucleotides, the CDR3 is TGTGCCAGCAGTGAGTCGGGACAGGTCAGGCAGCCCCAGCATTTT. Translation gives CASSESGQVRQPQHF.